The 22 T cell receptor beta chains given below trace back to one sample, sequenced in a study of T cells after somatic rescue of genetic block. Measured with immunoSEQ multiplex PCR; TCRdb has only the in-frame clones, and not every one. Among 110,000 or so clones, just over 90% were seen once, and the ten largest hold more than 1.4%. Specimen: peripheral blood mononuclear cells (PBMCs). Every receptor here comes from a woman younger than 30.

The rearrangement links TRBV10-3 to TRBJ1-1, with 7 bases aligning to TRBD1. This CDR3 spans 16 amino acids. The ends lost 3 bases at V and 6 bases at J; junction bases unmatched: 13. The germline CDR1 and CDR2 sequences are ENHRY and SYGVKD. DNA of the CDR3: TGTGCCATCAGTGAACGCCGGGACAGTCCTAACCCTGAAGCTTTCTTT. This translates into CAISERRDSPNPEAFF.

This chain links TRBV7-8 with TRBJ2-1; 8 bases line up with TRBD2. Trimming at V came to 1 base and at J to 8 bases, leaving 1 base not matched to a gene. Germline CDR1 and CDR2: SGHVS and FQNEAQ. The CDR3 has 13 residues. The CDR3 nucleotides are TGTGCCAGCAGCTTAGTGACTAGCGATGAGCAGTTCTTC. This gives the protein CASSLVTSDEQFF.

The rearrangement links TRBV9 to TRBJ2-5; no definite D call. The germline CDR1 and CDR2 sequences are SGDLS and YYNGEE. V was cut by 2 bases and J by 5 bases, with 13 bases left in between. This CDR3 region has 14 residues. CDR3 in amino acids: CASSVAVGSETQYF. As DNA, the CDR3 is TGTGCCAGCAGCGTCGCGGTGGGGTCCGAGACCCAGTACTTC.

The gene calls are TRBV5-1 and TRBJ2-1; 7 nucleotides line up with TRBD1. The CDR3 extends over 15 amino acids. In germline, CDR1 is SGHRS, CDR2 YFSETQ. V gave up 1 base and J gave up 8 bases; unmatched junction bases: 9. CDR3 in amino acids: CASSLLPRGIDEQFF. Here the CDR3 DNA reads TGCGCCAGCAGCTTGTTACCCAGGGGGATAGATGAGCAGTTCTTC.

The chain employs TRBV5-1 and TRBJ2-2; TRBD1 agrees at 8 bases. Germline CDR1 SGHRS, CDR2 YFSETQ. This CDR3 spans 16 amino acids. The trim removed 0 bases at V and 2 bases at J, leaving 3 bases unmatched. The DNA for the CDR3 is TGCGCCAGCAGCTTGGGGCAGGGGGCAAACACCGGGGAGCTGTTTTTT. It yields the protein CASSLGQGANTGELFF.

The V gene is TRBV12-2, the J gene TRBJ2-5; TRBD1 is the table's D call and was not checked against the DNA. TRBV12-2 is a pseudogene locus. The CDR3 has 14 amino acids. CDR3: CASRRTALGETQYF. CDR3 coding DNA: TGTGCAAGTCGCCGGACAGCCCTTGGAGAGACCCAGTACTTC.

The chain joins TRBV21-1 to TRBJ1-2; the table's D call of TRBD1 was not tested on the DNA. TRBV21-1 is a documented pseudogene. This CDR3 is 11 amino acids long. The CDR3: CARTANYGYTF. The CDR3 nucleotides read TGTGCCAGGACAGCTAACTATGGCTACACCTTC.

The chain links TRBV7-2 to TRBJ1-2, with D unresolved. Germline loops: CDR1 SGHTA, CDR2 FQGNSA. This CDR3 is built from 14 residues. The germline V and J ends were trimmed by 3 bases and 3 bases, with 11 bases remaining between them. The DNA of the CDR3 is TGTGCCAGCAGCTTCACCCGGGGTGACTATGGCTACACCTTC. Translating it yields CASSFTRGDYGYTF.

The chain joins TRBV7-9 to TRBJ2-5; D is ambiguous. V was pared by 2 bases and J by 0 bases, with 7 bases between. Germline CDR1 SEHNR, CDR2 FQNEAQ (reference sequence). The CDR3 totals 14 residues. The CDR3 region is CASSLRSNQETQYF. The CDR3 DNA sequence: TGTGCCAGCAGCTTAAGGTCCAACCAAGAGACCCAGTACTTC.

As DNA, the CDR3 is TGTGCCAGCAGTGCGGGACAGGTAACTTACGAGCAGTACTTC. Translated, it gives CASSAGQVTYEQYF. The chain recombines TRBV27 with TRBJ2-7; the match to TRBD1 covers 8 bases. Germline-derived CDR1 and CDR2 are MNHEY and SMNVEV (reference sequence). The CDR3 has 14 residues. Trimming took 5 bases from V and 4 from J; bases not matched to a gene: 7.

The CDR3 coding sequence is TGTGCCAGCAGCTTACAGGGACGCCAACTCTATGGCTACACCTTC. Residues: CASSLQGRQLYGYTF. This chain connects TRBV7-2 to TRBJ1-2; tentative D call: TRBD1 (5 bases). V dropped 2 bases and J dropped 4 bases, with 14 bases sitting between them. Germline V gene sequence: CDR1 SGHTA, CDR2 FQGNSA. The CDR3 length is 15 residues.

The chain recombines TRBV11-1 with TRBJ1-1; D is unclear. This CDR3 spans 13 amino acids. V was trimmed by 5 bases and J by 3 bases, leaving 10 bases between them. Germline V gives CDR1 SGHAT, CDR2 FQDESV (reference sequence). CDR3 residues: CASSGELYTEAFF. The CDR3 region has the DNA TGTGCCAGCAGCGGAGAACTTTACACTGAAGCTTTCTTT.

This rearrangement joins TRBV5-1 to TRBJ2-1; 7 positions agree with TRBD2. V lost 0 bases to trimming and J lost 5 bases; unmatched junction nucleotides: 14. The germline gives CDR1 SGHRS, CDR2 YFSETQ. The CDR3 has 18 amino acids. The chain's CDR3 is CASSLALGGITLDNEQFF. CDR3 DNA sequence: TGCGCCAGCAGCTTGGCTCTGGGGGGGATTACGTTGGACAATGAGCAGTTCTTC. The full variable domain, with the rest looked up from reference TRBV5-1 and TRBJ2-1, is KAGVTQTPRYLIKTRGQQVTLSCSPISGHRSVSWYQQTPGQGLQFLFEYFSETQRNKGNFPGRFSGRQFSNSRSEMNVSTLELGDSALYLCASSLALGGITLDNEQFFGPGTRLTVL.

This chain links TRBV27 with TRBJ1-5; D is perhaps TRBD1 (6 bases). This CDR3 is built from 16 residues. V was pared by 5 bases and J by 2 bases, with 16 bases between. Germline values: CDR1 MNHEY, CDR2 SMNVEV (reference sequence). The CDR3 is CASSPLEGGGNQPQHF. The CDR3 DNA sequence: TGTGCCAGCAGTCCCCTGGAGGGGGGGGGCAATCAGCCCCAGCATTTT.

This chain links TRBV14 with TRBJ2-7; D not certain. V lost 2 bases and J 3 bases, leaving 5 bases between the germline ends. Germline CDR1 reads SGHDN; CDR2 reads FVKESK. CDR3 size: 12 residues. The CDR3 loop is CASSQQGYEQYF. CDR3 DNA: TGTGCCAGCAGCCAACAAGGCTACGAGCAGTACTTC.

This sequence joins TRBV19 and TRBJ2-2, with D perhaps TRBD1 (6 bases). V was clipped by 9 bases and J by 5 bases, with 22 bases between them. Germline V lookup: CDR1 LNHDA, CDR2 SQIVND (reference sequence). The CDR3 extends over 16 amino acids. DNA of the CDR3: TGTGCCAGCAGTTATCAGGGGCCGGGCGGAACCGGGGAGCTGTTTTTT. Protein: CASSYQGPGGTGELFF.

The chain carries TRBV25-1 and TRBJ2-7; the match to TRBD2 covers 7 bases. Germline CDR1 is MGHDK and CDR2 is SYGVNS. The V and J ends lost 8 bases and 0 bases, in that order; junction bases with no gene match: 7. This CDR3 spans 14 amino acids. The CDR3 coding sequence is TGTGCCAGCGGCAGGGAGGGGATCTCCTACGAGCAGTACTTC. Translation gives CASGREGISYEQYF.

The rearrangement links TRBV4-1 to TRBJ1-2; D is undetermined. Trimming took 0 bases from V and 7 from J, leaving 24 bases between them. Germline CDR1 and CDR2: MGHRA and YSYEKL. This CDR3 region has 18 residues. CDR3 residues: CASSQERETFRAGSGYTF. CDR3 nucleotides: TGCGCCAGCAGCCAAGAGAGGGAGACCTTTCGGGCTGGGAGTGGCTACACCTTC.

The CDR3 loop reads CASSLGPSSYEQYF. As DNA, the CDR3 is TGTGCCAGTAGCCTTGGACCGAGCTCCTACGAGCAGTACTTC. J is TRBJ2-7 and V is TRBV19; no definite D call. V was clipped by 6 bases and J by 0 bases, with 12 bases between them. The CDR3 has 14 amino acids. The germline gives CDR1 LNHDA, CDR2 SQIVND (reference sequence).

This rearrangement joins TRBV7-2 to TRBJ2-3; perhaps TRBD1 as D (5 bases). This CDR3 contains 14 residues. CDR1 is SGHTA and CDR2 is FQGNSA in the germline V gene. Trimming stripped 1 base from V and 0 bases from J, with 5 bases between. CDR3: CASSLEGSTDTQYF. In nucleotides, the CDR3 is TGTGCCAGCAGCTTAGAGGGGAGCACAGATACGCAGTATTTT.

The chain joins TRBV29-1 to TRBJ2-7; a weak D match, TRBD2 (5 bases). This CDR3 contains 13 residues. V was clipped by 6 bases and J by 3 bases, with 15 bases between them. In germline, CDR1 is SQVTM, CDR2 ANQGSEA. This chain's CDR3 is CSVSSIRGYEQYF. The CDR3 region has the DNA TGCAGCGTGAGCTCGATTCGGGGCTACGAGCAGTACTTC.

V gene TRBV2 combines with J gene TRBJ1-1; 7 bases align to TRBD1. CDR1 and CDR2 from the germline V gene are SNHLY and FYNNEI. The CDR3 runs to 13 residues. Trimming at V came to 6 bases and at J to 5 bases, leaving 6 bases not matched to a gene. In DNA, the CDR3 is TGTGCCAGCAGCAGACAGGGAAGAACTGAAGCTTTCTTT. Its protein is CASSRQGRTEAFF.